This T cell receptor beta chain was captured in a study of cytomegalovirus exposure and HLA in healthy donors (dated by TCRdb to the late 2010s). Turning to the overall study: According to an earlier analysis of a few hundred of the donors, about 179 million T cells yielded over 90 million unique TCR beta sequences and approximately 300 Gb of sequence data. An early release that covered some 640 HLA-typed donors contained approximately 300 gigabases of sequencing data and tens of millions of unique TCR sequences. Of the 350 to 450 genotyped donors, around 81% fell in the genetic ancestry cluster associated with self-reported Caucasian donors. The study aimed to test whether signatures of past pathogen exposure could be identified by cataloging public T cell receptors. The study profiled the T cell repertoires of more than 500 subjects by immunosequencing and related them to cytomegalovirus serostatus. A separate validation cohort of approximately 120 different subjects was used in addition to the approximately 640-subject first cohort. To predict cytomegalovirus infection status, the study brought together high-throughput TCR immunosequencing, statistical association of individual TCRs with disease status, and machine learning. In a later analysis, previously published TCR beta repertoires from several hundred donors were re-analyzed and high-resolution HLA genotyping was added so that TCR occurrence patterns could be studied. The later analysis used no new phenotypic data to find candidate immune exposures, relying instead on TCR beta sequences and their occurrence across donors. To decide whether each TCR beta V gene segment behaved as functional or pseudogenic, an earlier analysis of over 500 of the donors relied on high-throughput TCR beta sequencing. Alongside the repertoire data, information on donor age, sex, ethnicity and CMV serostatus was compiled. A later genetic analysis took genome-wide SNP genotypes for about 65% of the 666 donors and used that subset as a discovery cohort. Every repertoire in the discovery cohort had been generated on one and the same sequencing platform. Both class I and class II loci were covered by HLA typing, at four-digit resolution. Typing coverage varied by locus: about 620-630 donors for A, B, C, DRB1 and DQB1; under 550 for DQA1; around 570 for DPA1; roughly 450 for DPB1. About five DR-DQ haplotypes were handled as single units for association and clustering because linkage in the cohort was strong. Across about 370 genotyped donors of the cohort, an average of about 200,000 unique TCR beta nucleotide sequences per donor were sequenced, and roughly 20% of those sequences were non-productive.

General conclusions and limits of the study: A later analysis reported that several top co-occurrence clusters appeared linked to parvovirus B19, influenza, CMV and Epstein-Barr virus. In the study, about 150 TCR beta chains were listed as associated with cytomegalovirus. Some IMGT-functional V segments, including TRBV6-2 and TRBV6-3, could not be distinguished by the 87-base-pair reads and were therefore excluded. Correlated functional status among segregating V segments might be attributable to linkage disequilibrium, but an unknown experimental factor could not be ruled out. A later analysis found that most CMV-associated TCR beta chains appeared HLA-restricted, with HLA associations seemingly driven largely by CMV exposure. While some public TCRs were present in many individuals, most TCR sequences turned up only very rarely across donors. Broadly in line with IMGT annotations, most TCR beta V segments showed up in productive rearrangements about 90% or about 30% of the time in an earlier analysis of some 590 of the donors. Roughly uniform sequencing depth across donors was assumed in presence/absence analyses, although this assumption may not hold. In vitro tests confirmed that a few of the cytomegalovirus-associated TCR beta chains recognize cytomegalovirus antigens. The only immune exposure information available for the cohort was CMV serostatus. In a later analysis, the rate of TCR association differed among HLA loci, with DRB1 alleles having the most associated TCRs and HLA-C alleles having the fewest. Seventeen rarely observed V segments, including chromosome 9 orphons, were excluded from the earlier analysis of several hundred of the donors because counts were too low. A further reported finding was that TCR beta sequences accurately predicted the HLA-A and HLA-B alleles for most subjects in the first cohort. In a later analysis, some 17,000 TCR beta sequences were associated with specific HLA alleles at a false discovery rate of 0.05. In a later genetic analysis, a missense DCLRE1C variant was associated with V-gene and J-gene trimming of TCR beta chains, and the association was replicated in an independent cohort. The authors suggested that the approach could potentially be generalized to other disease states and immunological phenotypes. A later genetic analysis reported fewer N-insertions in productive TCRs among donors in an Asian-associated ancestry cluster than the approximately 700-donor mean. Strong co-occurrence of HLA alleles, especially DR and DQ, made assigning TCR associations to individual alleles difficult. Because HLA typing was unavailable for some donors at each locus, only the typed subset was used in association tests. In a later analysis, HLA-associated TCR beta chains showed more clonal expansion and lower generation probabilities than non-associated chains that were equally common. A cluster of highly shared sequence variants was judged likely to represent a technical artifact of the sequencing pipeline. The classifier was reported to diagnose cytomegalovirus status with high specificity and sensitivity in both the original cohort and the validation cohort. This cohort had only TCR beta chains sequenced, and the lack of alpha or paired-chain data limited which features could be detected.

In regard to this clone: Its binding antigen is unknown. No base qualities exist here, and no much larger clone lies one base off it.

Preparation of the library involved the immunoSEQ multiplex PCR assay. The multiplex PCR relied on a mix of 60 forward primers for TCR Vbeta segments and 13 reverse primers for TCR Jbeta segments. The CDR3 region of rearranged TCR beta genes was amplified from genomic DNA with a multiplex PCR assay. The amplified TCR beta libraries were sequenced on the Illumina HiSeq System as 87-base-pair reads. In the source study's methods: A later analysis counted some 80 million unique TCR beta chains across the 690 or so repertoires, and 9 million to 14 million of these chains were shared by at least two donors. To remove PCR and sequencing errors, raw reads were error-corrected and collapsed into unique sequences using a nearest-neighbor algorithm that merged closely related sequences. V, D and J gene segments were assigned by aligning CDR3 sequences to IMGT reference sequences. For a sequence to be retained, a match of at least six nucleotides was required to both a V gene segment and a J gene segment. Rearrangements were classified as productive when the CDR3 lacked stop codons and remained in frame with V and J, and all other rearrangements were classified as non-productive. Following IMGT convention, CDR3 was defined as the stretch from the second conserved V-encoded cysteine up to the conserved J-encoded phenylalanine. The earlier analysis of a few hundred of the donors excluded any sequence lacking an unambiguous match to a single V gene segment. An earlier analysis of 500 to 600 of the donors classified V segments as functional when productive rearrangements were above 56.7% and as segregating when the standard deviation between donors was above 5%. To diagnose cytomegalovirus status from the catalog of TCR beta chain sequences, a statistical classification framework was built. V and J gene assignment, in a later analysis, came from comparing TCR nucleotide sequences with IMGT/GENE-DB human TR gene sequences. In a later analysis, CDR3 sequences and most-parsimonious VDJ recombination scenarios were assigned using the TCRdist pipeline. In a later analysis, every TCR beta chain was defined by the combination of its CDR3 amino acid sequence and its V-gene family, and reads without a unique V-gene family were dropped. A later analysis removed 550 to 700 highly shared, low-generation-probability nucleotide sequences to deal with suspected cross-contamination and a sequencing artifact. In a later analysis, a clonal expansion index for each public chain was calculated from normalized within-repertoire ranks of inferred template counts. Generation probabilities in a later analysis came from a VDJ recombination model fitted to out-of-frame rearrangements, and those results were checked against IGoR. Hypergeometric tests were used in a later analysis to score TCR-TCR, TCR-HLA and TCR-CMV co-occurrence, with a repertoire-size bias correction applied to the TCR pairs. In a later analysis, false discovery rates were estimated by permuting HLA or CMV assignments 20 times. In a later analysis, co-occurring TCRs were grouped with DBSCAN, and TCRdist sequence similarity was added when clustering was performed within HLA-allele-positive subsets. Repertoires with fewer than 30,000 or more than 120,000 public chains were left out of co-occurrence clustering, as were a handful of repertoires with anomalous nucleotide sharing. TCRdb re-hosts the immuneACCESS table, in-frame sequences only. Its copies lack some clones; in the studies checked, an unresolved V gene accounts for under half of them, and the cause for the rest is not known. V, J and clone size are taken as reported in that table, and D and trimming were inferred from the DNA itself. The sample table records roughly 130,000 clones; roughly four fifths of these occur just once. The ten largest clonotypes hold 11% of the sample.

Sequences MNHNS (CDR1) and SASEGT (CDR2) are obtained from the germline V gene. The cysteine opens and the phenylalanine closes a CDR3 of 19 amino acids. Only CDR3 DNA is held: 57 bases, read in frame from base 1. V loses 1 base, J loses 0 bases, and the germline ends lie 18 bases apart. The cohort comprised 670 or so healthy bone marrow donors. At the time of sampling, every cohort member was nominally healthy, though immune exposures that went unrecorded were likely present. The donor tested CMV seropositive and was one of the 289 seropositive cohort members. A peripheral blood sample was collected from each donor, and TCR beta sequencing was performed on peripheral blood mononuclear cells. Genomic DNA extraction from the blood cell samples was performed with the Qiagen DNeasy Blood Extraction Kit.

The sequence derives from a male donor in good health and CMV-seropositive. Sequencing was carried out using PBMCs. Recombination connected TRBV6-1 to TRBJ1-4, with TRBD1 as a weak D call on 5 bases. The DNA is TGTGCCAGCAGTGAAGTAGCCCGTCCAGGGTCTGCAACTAATGAAAAACTGTTTTTT. Translated, it gives CASSEVARPGSATNEKLFF.